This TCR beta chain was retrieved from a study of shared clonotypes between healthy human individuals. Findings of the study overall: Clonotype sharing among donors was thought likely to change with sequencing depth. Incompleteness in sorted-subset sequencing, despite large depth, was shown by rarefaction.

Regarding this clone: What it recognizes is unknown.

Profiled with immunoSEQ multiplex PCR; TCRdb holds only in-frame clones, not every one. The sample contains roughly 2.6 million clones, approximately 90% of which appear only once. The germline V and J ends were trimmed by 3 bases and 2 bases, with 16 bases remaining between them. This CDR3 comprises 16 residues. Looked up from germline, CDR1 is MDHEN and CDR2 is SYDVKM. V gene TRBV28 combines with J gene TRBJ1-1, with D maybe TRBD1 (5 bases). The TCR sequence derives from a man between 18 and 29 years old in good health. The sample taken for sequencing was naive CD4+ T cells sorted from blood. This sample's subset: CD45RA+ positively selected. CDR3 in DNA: TGTGCCAGCAGTTTCAGTCTGAGGGGCACCAACACTGAAGCTTTCTTT. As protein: CASSFSLRGTNTEAFF.